These 17 T cell receptor beta chains came from one sample sequenced in a study of OX40 agonist ivuxolimab in advanced cancers. Measured with immunoSEQ multiplex PCR; TCRdb has only the in-frame clones, and not every one. The data hold some 30,000 clones, with around three quarters observed a single time. Sample: CD4+ or CD8+ T cells sorted from blood, taken in a trial of the OX40 agonist ivuxolimab. The receptors were gathered from an adult with an advanced solid tumor such as melanoma, head and neck, liver or kidney cancer.

This chain joins TRBV5-1 and TRBJ2-5; D not resolved. The J call may be faulty, since TRBJ2-7 better matches the DNA end. The CDR3 totals 14 residues. The V gene's germline CDR1 is SGHRS and CDR2 YFSETQ. The chain's CDR3 is CASGWGSYSYEQYF. The CDR3, as DNA: TGCGCCAGCGGATGGGGATCATATTCCTACGAGCAGTACTTC.

This clone was detected once. The V gene is TRBV27, the J gene TRBJ1-5; D not certain. Germline V lookup: CDR1 MNHEY, CDR2 SMNVEV (reference sequence). Trimming took off 3 bases at V and 3 bases at J, with 9 bases between the two ends. The CDR3 spans 14 residues. The CDR3 DNA is TGTGCCAGCAGTTTTAATGGGTTCAATCAGCCCCAGCATTTT. Amino acid sequence: CASSFNGFNQPQHF.

The genes are TRBV30 and TRBJ1-6; D not resolved. This CDR3 has 17 amino acids. Trimming pared 0 bases from V and 4 bases from J, leaving 16 bases between. Germline V gene lookup returns CDR1 GTSNPN and CDR2 SVGIG (reference sequence). CDR3 loop: CAWSVRKGNAYNSPLHF. Written as DNA, the CDR3 is TGTGCCTGGAGTGTACGGAAAGGGAACGCATATAATTCACCCCTCCACTTT.

The chain links TRBV4-1 to TRBJ2-7; the D is unclear. CDR3 length: 12 residues. Germline V lookup: CDR1 MGHRA, CDR2 YSYEKL. The V and J ends lost 4 bases and 1 base respectively, with 5 bases between them. The CDR3 nucleotides read TGCGCCAGCAGCCCACCGTCCTACGAGCAGTACTTC. It is translated as CASSPPSYEQYF.

V usage is TRBV6-1 and J usage is TRBJ1-2; 7 bases match TRBD1. Germline CDR1 and CDR2: MNHNS and SASEGT. V shed 2 bases, J shed 9 bases, and the junction held 6 bases outside the gene matches. The CDR3 is 13 residues long. The CDR3 region has the DNA TGTGCCAGCAGTGAATTGACAGGGCTTCGCTACACCTTC. Its protein is CASSELTGLRYTF.

This clone is large by share. The gene calls are TRBV6-5 and TRBJ1-1; 7 bases agree with TRBD1. J lost 7 bases, V lost 0 bases, and 5 bases had no gene match. The CDR3 is 14 residues long. Germline V CDR1 and CDR2: MNHEY, SVGAGI. The CDR3 reads CASSYSGGRNEAFF. CDR3 DNA: TGTGCCAGCAGTTACTCAGGGGGCAGGAATGAAGCTTTCTTT.

This chain uses TRBV6-1 with TRBJ2-2; D uncertain. Per the germline V gene, CDR1 is MNHNS and CDR2 is SASEGT. The V gene lost 4 bases and the J gene lost 6 bases, with 9 bases spanning the gap. The CDR3 sequence is 13 residues long. CDR3 DNA: TGTGCCAGCAGTGCAACGGTCGCCGGGGAGCTGTTTTTT. Its translation is CASSATVAGELFF.

The sample holds one count of this clone. The gene calls are TRBV9 and TRBJ2-1; D call uncertain. The germline V gene has CDR1 SGDLS and CDR2 YYNGEE. This CDR3 is built from 16 residues. V gave up 0 bases and J gave up 9 bases, with 19 bases separating them. The CDR3 DNA sequence: TGTGCCAGCAGCGTAGGGGCAGGACCCGATTCGGGTGAGCAGTTCTTC. Its protein product is CASSVGAGPDSGEQFF.

The J gene is TRBJ2-1, the V gene TRBV19; 9 nucleotides align to TRBD1. The J segment lost 4 bases and the V segment lost 5 bases, leaving 6 bases of the junction unmatched. The CDR3 totals 15 residues. Germline V gives CDR1 LNHDA, CDR2 SQIVND (reference sequence). The CDR3 reads CASSASGQGYNEQFF. CDR3 nucleotide sequence: TGTGCCAGTAGTGCCTCGGGACAGGGATACAATGAGCAGTTCTTC.

This chain connects TRBV5-4 to TRBJ1-1; D not resolved. Trimming took off 1 base at V and 5 bases at J, with 6 bases between the two ends. This CDR3 has 12 amino acids. The V gene's germline CDR1 is SGHNT and CDR2 YYREEE (reference sequence). The CDR3 reads CASSLPRTEAFF. In DNA form, the CDR3 reads TGTGCCAGCAGCTTGCCGAGGACTGAAGCTTTCTTT.

The chain uses TRBV29-1 and TRBJ2-1; 8 bases line up with TRBD1. CDR3 size: 14 residues. V shed 1 base, J shed 5 bases, and the junction held 4 bases outside the gene matches. Germline V gene sequence: CDR1 SQVTM, CDR2 ANQGSEA. The CDR3 spells CSVEGTGFDNEQFF. For the CDR3, the DNA is TGCAGCGTTGAAGGGACAGGGTTTGACAATGAGCAGTTCTTC.

The chain is built from TRBV7-9 and TRBJ1-2; unclear D gene. The germline V and J ends were trimmed by 2 bases and 0 bases, with 13 bases remaining between them. The length of the CDR3 is 16 residues. CDR1 SEHNR and CDR2 FQNEAQ come from the germline V gene (reference sequence). In DNA, the CDR3 is TGTGCCAGCAGCTTAACCAGTGTCGAGGCTAACTATGGCTACACCTTC. Translating it yields CASSLTSVEANYGYTF.

The gene calls are TRBV15 and TRBJ2-5; D may be TRBD1 (6 bases). The length of the CDR3 is 13 residues. Trimming stripped 1 base from V and 4 bases from J, with 7 bases between. Germline lookup yields CDR1 LNHNV and CDR2 YYDKDF (reference sequence). In DNA, the CDR3 is TGTGCCACCAGCAGAGCCAGGGGAGAGACCCAGTACTTC. Its translation: CATSRARGETQYF.

V is TRBV28 and J is TRBJ1-5; a possible D gene is TRBD1 (6 bases). Germline assignment: CDR1 MDHEN and CDR2 SYDVKM. Trimming removed 6 bases from V and 0 bases from J, with 15 bases in between. The CDR3 loop spans 16 amino acids. CDR3 bases: TGTGCCAGCAGATCCGACAGGTTCGATAGCAATCAGCCCCAGCATTTT. This encodes CASRSDRFDSNQPQHF.

The CDR3, as DNA: TGTGCCAGCAGCCAAGCGGGTCTTAGCTCCTACAATGAGCAGTTCTTC. Amino acid sequence: CASSQAGLSSYNEQFF. V and J are TRBV4-2 and TRBJ2-1, with D unresolved. The CDR3 length is 16 residues. In germline, CDR1 is LGHNA, CDR2 YNFKEQ. Between the trimmed V and J ends, which lost 1 base and 0 bases, there was a span of 10 bases.

The chain uses TRBV18 and TRBJ1-1, with 7 bases lining up with TRBD1. Germline assignment: CDR1 KGHSH and CDR2 LQKENI. The V segment lost 2 bases and the J segment 3 bases; nucleotides outside the gene matches: 6. The CDR3 loop spans 15 amino acids. DNA of the CDR3: TGTGCCAGCTCACCATACCGGGACAGAGACACTGAAGCTTTCTTT. This encodes CASSPYRDRDTEAFF.

The J gene is TRBJ2-7, the V gene TRBV6-6; TRBD1 matches 7 bases. The CDR3 loop spans 13 amino acids. Losses at the gene ends were 2 bases for V and 6 bases for J; bases not matched to a gene: 4. Germline CDR1 MNHNY, CDR2 SVGAGI (reference sequence). CDR3 DNA: TGTGCCAGCAGTTACCACTGGGACAGCGAGCAGTACTTC. It is translated as CASSYHWDSEQYF.